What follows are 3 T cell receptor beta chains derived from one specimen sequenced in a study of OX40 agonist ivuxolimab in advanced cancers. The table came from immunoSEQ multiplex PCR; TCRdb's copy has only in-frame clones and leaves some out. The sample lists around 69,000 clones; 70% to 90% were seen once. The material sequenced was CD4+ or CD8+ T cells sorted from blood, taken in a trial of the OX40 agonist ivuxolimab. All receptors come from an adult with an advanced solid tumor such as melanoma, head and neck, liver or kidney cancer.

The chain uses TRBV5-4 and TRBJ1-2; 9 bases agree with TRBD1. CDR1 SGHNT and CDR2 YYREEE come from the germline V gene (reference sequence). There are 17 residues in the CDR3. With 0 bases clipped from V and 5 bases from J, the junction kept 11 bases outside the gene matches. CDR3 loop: CASSLGSGTGSGYGYTF. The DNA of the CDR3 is TGTGCCAGCAGCTTGGGATCGGGGACAGGGAGTGGGTATGGCTACACCTTC.

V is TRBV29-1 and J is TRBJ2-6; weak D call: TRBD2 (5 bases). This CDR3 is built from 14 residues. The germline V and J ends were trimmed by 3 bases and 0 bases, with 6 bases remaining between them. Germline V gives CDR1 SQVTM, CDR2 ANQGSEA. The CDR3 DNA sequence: TGCAGCGTTGACGAGGGCTCTGGGGCCAACGTCCTGACTTTC. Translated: CSVDEGSGANVLTF.

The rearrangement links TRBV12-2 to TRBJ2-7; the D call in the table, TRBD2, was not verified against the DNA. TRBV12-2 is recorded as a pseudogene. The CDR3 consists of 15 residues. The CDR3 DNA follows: TGTGCAAGTCGCTTAGAGCTAGCGGAGGTCTACGAGCAGTACTTC. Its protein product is CASRLELAEVYEQYF.